These T cell receptor beta chains were read from a single sample in a study of blood T cell repertoires in COVID-19. The method was immunoSEQ multiplex PCR; TCRdb's version includes in-frame clones alone and lacks a portion of them. The sample shows roughly 200,000 clones, about four fifths of them seen only once. The sequencing input was peripheral blood. These receptors were obtained from a middle-aged woman with COVID-19, enrolled during active disease. Both conserved end residues are part of each CDR3. The D gene is left open where the match is weak. Clone size, where shown, is once, few, many, or a class for clones that have expanded.

D,J,V,size,DNA,CDR3
NA,TRBJ1-2,TRBV6-5,NA,TGTGCCAGCAGTTACTCGGCAGATTTGGATGGCTACACCTTC,CASSYSADLDGYTF
TRBD2,TRBJ2-1,TRBV28,NA,TGTGCCAGCAGGACTAGCGGATACAATGAGCAGTTCTTC,CASRTSGYNEQFF
NA,TRBJ2-2,TRBV4-1,NA,TGCGCCAGCAGCCCAGGCCCCCCGGAAGGGAACACCGGGGAGCTGTTTTTT,CASSPGPPEGNTGELFF
TRBD2,TRBJ2-1,TRBV19,NA,TGTGCCAGTAGTATGTGGCTAGCGGGAGTGTCCTACAATGAGCAGTTCTTC,CASSMWLAGVSYNEQFF
TRBD1,TRBJ2-6,TRBV11-2,NA,TGTGCCAGCAGCTTAGCGGTCCGGACAGGGCGGGCCAACGTCCTGACTTTC,CASSLAVRTGRANVLTF
NA,TRBJ2-5,TRBV9,NA,TGTGCCAGCAGCGTAGGGGTTGGGGACTACCAAGAGACCCAGTACTTC,CASSVGVGDYQETQYF
NA,TRBJ1-1,TRBV2,NA,TGTGCCAGCAGTGAAGTGGCCAGGTTGAACACTGAAGCTTTCTTT,CASSEVARLNTEAFF
NA,TRBJ2-1,TRBV7-2,NA,TGTGCCAGCAGCTTGTATCGGCGGAATGAGCAGTTCTTC,CASSLYRRNEQFF
NA,TRBJ2-1,TRBV7-3,NA,TGTGCCAGCAGCGCTACTCCGAGTTCCCACAATGAGCAGTTCTTC,CASSATPSSHNEQFF
NA,TRBJ2-3,TRBV15,NA,TGTGCCACCAGCAGGGCGGGACTTCCCACAGATACGCAGTATTTT,CATSRAGLPTDTQYF
TRBD1,TRBJ1-3,TRBV19,NA,TGTGCCAGTAGCGACGGGACAGTTGGAAACACCATATATTTT,CASSDGTVGNTIYF
NA,TRBJ2-3,TRBV6-2/TRBV6-3,NA,TGTGCCAGCAGCCCACGACTAGATAGGACGCAGTATTTT,CASSPRLDRTQYF
TRBD2,TRBJ2-1,TRBV7-7,NA,TGTGCTCCCCCGGGACTAGCAGCAAGCTCCTACAATGAGCAGTTCTTC,CAPPGLAASSYNEQFF
TRBD2,TRBJ2-2,TRBV3-1/TRBV3-2,NA,TGTGCCAGCAGCCAAGATCTAGCGGGGAACACCGGGGAGCTGTTTTTT,CASSQDLAGNTGELFF
NA,TRBJ2-7,TRBV11-2,NA,TGTGCCAGCAGCGACTTGAGAGCCCGGAGGGCATCCCCGGGCGAGCAGTACTTC,CASSDLRARRASPGEQYF
NA,TRBJ2-5,TRBV21-1,NA,TGTGCCAGCAGCGAAAACGCGGGAGAGCAATTCCAAGAGACCCAGTACTTC,CASSENAGEQFQETQYF
NA,TRBJ1-2,TRBV7-9,few,TGTGCCAGCAGCTTAGCTGGAGCTACCTATGGCTACACCTTC,CASSLAGATYGYTF